These T cell receptor beta chains were read from a single sample in a study of CD8 T cells in ankylosing spondylitis. TCRdb ran MiXCR on the 5' RACE reads and lists one entry per CDR3 protein. Found here are roughly 180,000 distinct CDR3 sequences, around 13% of them singletons; the top ten hold 16%. Material: blood, either unsorted or a sorted T cell fraction (not recorded which). The receptor source for this set is a male donor with ankylosing spondylitis or in good health (not recorded which). Each CDR3 is given with its conserved first and last residue. Each record gives: J gene, V gene, clone size, CDR3 protein. For some rows the clone size is stated as once, few or many, or as a class when expanded; others skip it.

>TRBJ1-6|TRBV5-6|few
CASSESTSSPLHF
>TRBJ1-6|TRBV9|.
CASSNEGAFNSPLHF
>TRBJ2-7|TRBV10-2|few
CASSDLLEAYEQYF
>TRBJ2-5|TRBV7-8|.
CASSPLWGKQETQYF
>TRBJ2-1|TRBV10-3|.
CAISPRGGLRSSSYNEQFF
>TRBJ2-5|TRBV9|.
CASSVELAGGQETQYF
>TRBJ2-2|TRBV12-3/TRBV12-4|few
CASSPSFGGNTGELFF
>TRBJ2-1|TRBV11-2|few
CASSDTSGRHEQFF
>TRBJ2-7|TRBV20-1|.
CSARDRRNVYEQYF
>TRBJ2-7|TRBV27|.
CASSVQGATPYEQYF
>TRBJ2-7|TRBV29-1|.
CSVEGDGFYEQYF
>TRBJ2-3|TRBV27|few
CASSFRVGTDTQYF
>TRBJ1-6|TRBV25-1|.
CASTSGNSPLHF
>TRBJ2-5|TRBV19|.
CASSNSALTSQYF
>TRBJ2-3|TRBV7-2|few
CASSSPTTDTQYF
>TRBJ2-5|TRBV12-3/TRBV12-4|few
CASSLGEREPGWRGTQYF
>TRBJ2-7|TRBV7-8|few
CASTPGGGYYEQYF
>TRBJ2-7|TRBV4-1|few
CASSQERTGTYEQYF
>TRBJ1-5|TRBV15|few
CATSRPSGGDQPQHF
>TRBJ1-1|TRBV4-1|.
CASSRAVNTEAFF
>TRBJ2-1|TRBV7-2|few
CASSPLGTHVSYNEQFF
>TRBJ2-1|TRBV30|few
CAWSKGLGDNEQFF
>TRBJ2-3|TRBV7-9|.
CASSLSGQGASDTQYF
>TRBJ2-6|TRBV5-1|few
CASSLVSDRISGANVLTF
>TRBJ2-2|TRBV9|.
CASSGGQVNTGELFF
>TRBJ2-7|TRBV10-1|.
CASSQDRGPRSYEQYF
>TRBJ2-1|TRBV25-1|many
CASSEAHGGVYNEQFF
>TRBJ1-2|TRBV20-1|many
CSARGWQRYYGYTF
>TRBJ1-1|TRBV12-3/TRBV12-4|many
CASSLTRTEAFF
>TRBJ1-5|TRBV6-5|many
CASSYLRQVTGNQPQHF
>TRBJ1-1|TRBV12-3/TRBV12-4|many
CASSHPGQGFGAFF
>TRBJ2-6|TRBV28|few
CASSNRDRDYSGANVLTF
>TRBJ2-7|TRBV21-1|.
CASPMSSCDEQYF
>TRBJ2-3|TRBV12-3/TRBV12-4|few
CASSPTLRDTQYF
>TRBJ1-5|TRBV20-1|.
CSATGTGVNQPQHF
>TRBJ2-2|TRBV11-3|.
CASSSRGGQILTGELFF
>TRBJ2-5|TRBV7-9|.
CASSPGLGCVQETQYF
>TRBJ2-7|TRBV20-1|.
CSARENTGGLSEQYF
>TRBJ1-1|TRBV11-3|few
CASSLDPGNTEAFF
>TRBJ2-7|TRBV12-3/TRBV12-4|.
CASSQGGDEQYF
>TRBJ1-1|TRBV29-1|few
CSVDPARGYTEAFF
>TRBJ2-1|TRBV27|.
CASSFIAGVYNEQFF
>TRBJ2-3|TRBV10-3|.
CAISEGTSGATDTQYF
>TRBJ2-6|TRBV12-3/TRBV12-4|few
CASNLFMGLQTGANVLTF
>TRBJ2-7|TRBV27|.
CASSHGTSGRAGEQYF
>TRBJ2-1|TRBV4-1|.
CASSKDSPAYNEQFF
>TRBJ2-1|TRBV13|.
CASSPTQGGYNEQFF
>TRBJ1-4|TRBV10-3|.
CAISGQGDEKLFF
>TRBJ1-1|TRBV11-3|.
CASSLWEMNTEAFF
>TRBJ1-2|TRBV9|few
CASSLGGQPINYGYTF
>TRBJ2-7|TRBV5-4|.
CASSVSGDEQYF
>TRBJ2-1|TRBV11-2|.
CASSLDMVADYNEQFF
>TRBJ2-1|TRBV27|few
CASRRPGGPYNEQFF
>TRBJ2-1|TRBV12-3/TRBV12-4|many
CASRTGINYNEQFF
>TRBJ2-1|TRBV4-2|few
CASSHVKGLPGPYNEQFF